A single sample is the source of the 8 T cell receptor beta chains below, sequenced in a study of blood T cell repertoires in COVID-19. Data came from immunoSEQ multiplex PCR; TCRdb stores just in-frame clones and leaves some out. In the table there are tens of thousands of clones, 75% to 85% of which are singletons. Sequencing was done on a sample of peripheral blood. These TCRs come from a human donor in a cohort sampled during active COVID-19.

This rearrangement joins TRBV18 to TRBJ2-7; D is perhaps TRBD1 (6 bases). V lost 2 bases to trimming and J lost 5 bases, with 13 bases between them. CDR3 length: 14 amino acids. Germline lookup yields CDR1 KGHSH and CDR2 LQKENI. The CDR3 here is CASSPGAGANEQYF. CDR3 in DNA: TGTGCCAGCTCACCAGGGGCAGGGGCCAACGAGCAGTACTTC.

This clone has just one count. The chain recombines TRBV5-1 with TRBJ1-1; 7 nucleotides agree with TRBD1. This CDR3 spans 14 amino acids. V lost 6 bases, J lost 6 bases, and 11 bases stayed unmatched. Germline CDR1 reads SGHRS; CDR2 reads YFSETQ. The CDR3 DNA reads as TGCGCCAGCACCACTGGGACAGCCGGTGCTGAAGCTTTCTTT. Translating gives CASTTGTAGAEAFF.

This clone has just a few counts. This chain connects TRBV27 to TRBJ1-5, with a tentative D call TRBD1 (6 bases). The V end lost 6 bases, the J end lost 12 bases, and 21 bases lay between the germline ends. Germline assignment: CDR1 MNHEY and CDR2 SMNVEV (reference sequence). There are 14 residues in the CDR3. The CDR3 loop reads CASRPSPGASIQHF. The DNA for the CDR3 is TGTGCCAGCAGACCCTCCCCAGGGGCCTCAATCCAGCATTTT.

The rearrangement joins TRBV19 to TRBJ2-3, with TRBD2 matching over 13 bases. Germline loops: CDR1 LNHDA, CDR2 SQIVND (reference sequence). The junction had 15 bases not matched to a gene; V was cut back by 6 bases and J by 0 bases. The CDR3 consists of 20 residues. The CDR3 here is CASSSRPRLAGGASTDTQYF. CDR3 nucleotides: TGTGCCAGTAGCTCCAGACCCCGACTAGCGGGGGGCGCGAGCACAGATACGCAGTATTTT.

The chain links TRBV5-8 to TRBJ1-2; no definite D call. In germline, CDR1 is SGHTS, CDR2 YDEGEE. The CDR3 spans 12 residues. The V end lost 0 bases, the J end lost 7 bases, and 7 bases lay between the germline ends. CDR3 protein: CASSLVIGGYTF. The CDR3 nucleotides are TGTGCCAGCAGCTTGGTAATCGGTGGCTACACCTTC.

V gene TRBV12-5 combines with J gene TRBJ2-5, with 10 bases that match TRBD1. Germline loops: CDR1 LGHNT, CDR2 FRNRAP. The CDR3 spans 13 residues. The V and J ends lost 6 bases and 5 bases, in that order; junction bases with no gene match: 3. DNA of the CDR3: TGTGCTAGTGGAATGGGACAGGGGGAGACCCAGTACTTC. It codes for CASGMGQGETQYF.

The rearrangement links TRBV4-1 to TRBJ2-2, with 7 nucleotides matching TRBD1. Trimming removed 11 bases from V and 2 bases from J; junction bases left unmatched: 5. Germline CDR1 is MGHRA and CDR2 is YSYEKL. The CDR3 runs 13 residues. The CDR3 loop reads CAAGDSNTGELFF. The CDR3 region has the DNA TGCGCCGCCGGGGACAGCAACACCGGGGAGCTGTTTTTT.

The V gene is TRBV7-9, the J gene TRBJ1-1; D is uncertain. This CDR3 spans 15 amino acids. Trimming shortened V by 1 base and J by 2 bases, and 11 bases separated the two germline ends. The germline gives CDR1 SEHNR, CDR2 FQNEAQ (reference sequence). Here the CDR3 reads CASSLGQATNTEAFF. CDR3 coding DNA: TGTGCCAGCAGCTTAGGCCAGGCGACCAACACTGAAGCTTTCTTT.